This T cell receptor beta chain appears in the sequencing data of a study of blood T cell repertoires in COVID-19. CDR3 length: 14 residues. Looked up from germline, CDR1 is SNHLY and CDR2 is FYNNEI. The V and J ends lost 1 base and 7 bases respectively, with 10 bases between them. The method was immunoSEQ multiplex PCR; TCRdb's version includes in-frame clones alone and lacks a portion of them. The sample contains more than 45,000 clones, roughly 79% of which appear only once. The clonotype originates from a human donor in a cohort sampled during active COVID-19. The sequencing input was peripheral blood. The V gene is TRBV2, the J gene TRBJ2-2, with a tentative D call TRBD1 (5 bases). The DNA of the CDR3 is TGTGCCAGCAGTGAAGGGGGCGCGATCGGGGAGCTGTTTTTT. Translated, it gives CASSEGGAIGELFF.